This TCR beta chain was sequenced during a study of vaccination and CD4 T cells after COVID-19. Study summary: SARS-CoV-2 positivity in convalescent patients was established by nasal swab PCR; several had mild and one severe disease. Between diagnosis and the drawing of post-COVID samples lay a median roughly 91 days (range 35 to 161).

Treatment indicated: approximately nine-day PBMC culture with coronavirus spike peptide pools or control peptides (ViraFEST assay). CD4+ T cells that had been cultured provided DNA sequenced with the Oncomine TCR Beta short-read assay. TCRdb itself ran the PCR reads through MiXCR, one entry per CDR3 protein. The sample records just over 20,000 distinct CDR3 sequences, about 52% being singletons. Germline values: CDR1 MNHNS, CDR2 SASEGT. The CDR3 has 13 amino acids. The germline V and J ends were trimmed by 6 bases and 9 bases, with 15 bases remaining between them. About this clonotype itself: What it recognizes is unknown.

The sample was CD4+ T cells from blood, cultured in vitro. The chain uses TRBV6-1 and TRBJ2-1; D remains unclear. The sequence was obtained from a human donor who had recovered from COVID-19. CDR3 in amino acids: CASRNPLVTEQFF. CDR3 bases: TGTGCCAGCAGGAACCCCTTGGTTACTGAGCAGTTCTTC.